The 18 T cell receptor beta chains listed next were all sequenced from one sample in a study of OX40 agonist ivuxolimab in advanced cancers. The library was produced with the immunoSEQ multiplex PCR assay. In its TCRdb copy, this immuneACCESS table keeps in-frame sequences only and misses some clones. Where compared with another copy, unresolved V genes explain less than half of these, and the others have no known cause. For this sample the table gives around 100,000 clones, of which approximately 90% were detected only once. The ten top clones hold 0.15% to 0.2% of the sample. This material consisted of CD4+ or CD8+ T cells sorted from blood, taken in a trial of the OX40 agonist ivuxolimab. These receptors came from an adult with an advanced solid tumor such as melanoma, head and neck, liver or kidney cancer.

V usage is TRBV30 and J usage is TRBJ1-5; 7 bases are shared with TRBD1. Germline-derived CDR1 and CDR2 are GTSNPN and SVGIG (reference sequence). V lost 5 bases and J lost 2; bases outside the gene matches: 6. The CDR3 has 14 residues. The CDR3, as DNA: TGTGCCTGGGACTCTGGGACAGGCAATCAGCCCCAGCATTTT. This gives the protein CAWDSGTGNQPQHF.

The chain couples TRBV9 to TRBJ1-1; no clear D gene. The CDR3 extends over 15 amino acids. Trimming removed 2 bases from V and 1 base from J, with 12 bases in between. Germline V lookup: CDR1 SGDLS, CDR2 YYNGEE. The CDR3 loop is CASSVGGRWNTEAFF. The CDR3 DNA reads as TGTGCCAGCAGCGTGGGCGGCCGGTGGAACACTGAAGCTTTCTTT.

The chain links TRBV18 to TRBJ2-2; 7 positions agree with TRBD1. V trimming: 1 base; J trimming: 1 base; junction bases outside the gene matches: 0. CDR3 length: 15 amino acids. Germline CDR1 reads KGHSH; CDR2 reads LQKENI. The CDR3 nucleotides are TGTGCCAGCTCACCACGACAGGGGAACACCGGGGAGCTGTTTTTT. Translation gives CASSPRQGNTGELFF.

This chain uses TRBV2 with TRBJ1-5; 8 nucleotides match TRBD1. The V gene's germline CDR1 is SNHLY and CDR2 FYNNEI. The V segment lost 2 bases and the J segment 9 bases; nucleotides outside the gene matches: 9. The CDR3 covers 15 residues. The DNA of the CDR3 is TGTGCCAGCAGTGAACGGACAGGGAGGTGGACGCCCCAGCATTTT. This gives the protein CASSERTGRWTPQHF.

This rearrangement joins TRBV5-1 to TRBJ1-2; 9 bases are a match to TRBD1. Trimming cost V 3 bases and J 8 bases; bases outside gene matches: 2. Germline CDR1 reads SGHRS; CDR2 reads YFSETQ. This CDR3 region has 12 residues. CDR3 sequence reads: CASSWGQGGYTF. The CDR3 DNA is TGCGCCAGCAGCTGGGGACAGGGAGGCTACACCTTC.

The sample holds one count of this clone. The chain's CDR3 is CASSPTQQTYNEQFF. The DNA of the CDR3 is TGTGCCAGCTCACCCACACAGCAGACCTACAATGAGCAGTTCTTC. The rearrangement uses TRBV18 and TRBJ2-1; no definite D call. Trimming shortened V by 3 bases and J by 2 bases, and 11 bases separated the two germline ends. Germline values: CDR1 KGHSH, CDR2 LQKENI. This CDR3 has 15 amino acids.

DNA of the CDR3: TGTGCCAGCTCACCCACCTCAGGGGAGCAGTACTTC. Translating gives CASSPTSGEQYF. The chain carries TRBV18 and TRBJ2-7; possible D gene TRBD1, 5 bases. The CDR3 has 12 residues. The germline V gene encodes CDR1 KGHSH and CDR2 LQKENI. Trimming removed 3 bases from V and 7 bases from J, with 10 bases in between. Filled out from reference TRBV18 and TRBJ2-7, the complete variable domain reads NAGVMQNPRHLVRRRGQEARLRCSPMKGHSHVYWYRQLPEEGLKFMVYLQKENIIDESGMPKERFSAEFPKEGPSILRIQQVVRGDSAAYFCASSPTSGEQYFGPGTRLTVT.

The chain joins TRBV6-6 to TRBJ1-1; no reliable D call. CDR1 is MNHNY, CDR2 SVGAGI, per germline (reference sequence). Trimming removed 4 bases from V and 1 base from J, with 10 bases in between. The CDR3 contains 14 residues. CDR3 loop: CASSSQGRNTEAFF. The CDR3 nucleotides read TGTGCCAGCAGTTCCCAAGGGAGGAACACTGAAGCTTTCTTT.

The chain couples TRBV11-2 to TRBJ2-1, with 8 bases identical to TRBD2. CDR1 SGHAT and CDR2 FQNNGV come from the germline V gene. The CDR3 is made up of 13 amino acids. The ends lost 7 bases at V and 4 bases at J; junction bases unmatched: 3. The CDR3 nucleotides are TGTGCCAGCACCCCTAGCGGGTACAATGAGCAGTTCTTC. It translates to CASTPSGYNEQFF. Full variable domain (outside the CDR3, taken from reference TRBV11-2 and TRBJ2-1): EAGVAQSPRYKIIEKRQSVAFWCNPISGHATLYWYQQILGQGPKLLIQFQNNGVVDDSQLPKDRFSAERLKGVDSTLKIQPAKLEDSAVYLCASTPSGYNEQFFGPGTRLTVL.

The chain couples TRBV7-3 to TRBJ2-2; no definite D call. The CDR3 runs 13 residues. Between the trimmed V and J ends, which lost 5 bases and 7 bases, there was a span of 11 bases. Per germline, CDR1 SGHTA and CDR2 FQGTGA. The CDR3 is CASSRTSDGELFF. In DNA, the CDR3 is TGTGCCAGCAGCCGTACAAGCGACGGGGAGCTGTTTTTT.

This clone appeared a single time. This sequence joins TRBV7-8 and TRBJ1-1; TRBD1 matches at 8 bases. There are 16 residues in the CDR3. V gave up 5 bases and J gave up 1 base; unmatched junction bases: 9. Germline CDR1 reads SGHVS; CDR2 reads FQNEAQ. The CDR3 loop is CASSIRVRGQNTEAFF. The CDR3 nucleotides are TGTGCCAGCAGCATCCGGGTCAGGGGGCAGAACACTGAAGCTTTCTTT.

The chain recombines TRBV7-6 with TRBJ2-3; D might be TRBD2 (5 bases). Germline CDR1 and CDR2: SGHVS and FNYEAQ. Trimming shortened V by 5 bases and J by 3 bases, and 15 bases separated the two germline ends. The CDR3 is 15 residues long. The CDR3 sequence is CASSRLGVETDTQYF. The CDR3 DNA sequence: TGTGCCAGCAGCCGTCTCGGGGTTGAAACAGATACGCAGTATTTT.

Only a few counts were recorded for this clone. The chain employs TRBV9 and TRBJ2-5; D not resolved. Deletions cut 1 base from V and 7 bases from J, with 11 bases between. Germline lookup yields CDR1 SGDLS and CDR2 YYNGEE. The CDR3 is 13 residues long. The CDR3 loop is CASSVTGSGTQYF. The CDR3 bases are TGTGCCAGCAGCGTAACTGGGTCAGGGACCCAGTACTTC. The variable domain in full, completed from reference TRBV9 and TRBJ2-5, reads DSGVTQTPKHLITATGQRVTLRCSPRSGDLSVYWYQQSLDQGLQFLIQYYNGEERAKGNILERFSAQQFPDLHSELNLSSLELGDSALYFCASSVTGSGTQYFGPGTRLLVL.

The rearrangement links TRBV15 to TRBJ1-2; no definite D call. Germline V lookup: CDR1 LNHNV, CDR2 YYDKDF (reference sequence). The CDR3 sequence is 14 residues long. V dropped 0 bases and J dropped 4 bases, with 9 bases sitting between them. CDR3 protein: CATSRDRQAYGYTF. The CDR3 DNA reads as TGTGCCACCAGCAGAGATCGCCAGGCCTATGGCTACACCTTC. The variable domain in full, with the rest retrieved from reference TRBV15 and TRBJ1-2, is DAMVIQNPRYQVTQFGKPVTLSCSQTLNHNVMYWYQQKSSQAPKLLFHYYDKDFNNEADTPDNFQSRRPNTSFCFLDIRSPGLGDTAMYLCATSRDRQAYGYTFGSGTRLTVV.

The chain uses TRBV6-1 and TRBJ2-5; D is unresolved. The DNA matches TRBJ2-7 better at its end, which makes the J call doubtful. Per germline, CDR1 MNHNS and CDR2 SASEGT. This CDR3 spans 12 amino acids. The CDR3, as DNA: TGTGCCAGCAGTGGCCCGGCTTACGAGCAGTACTTC. This sequence encodes CASSGPAYEQYF.

The gene calls are TRBV9 and TRBJ2-6, with 7 bases aligning to TRBD1. The ends lost 1 base at V and 1 base at J; junction bases unmatched: 8. The CDR3 has 18 amino acids. Germline CDR1 SGDLS, CDR2 YYNGEE. CDR3 residues: CASSVRTGDLSGANVLTF. In DNA form, the CDR3 reads TGTGCCAGCAGCGTAAGAACAGGGGACCTTTCTGGGGCCAACGTCCTGACTTTC.

This sequence joins TRBV5-1 and TRBJ1-1; 8 bases map to TRBD1. This CDR3 contains 13 residues. Germline CDR1 SGHRS, CDR2 YFSETQ. The V segment lost 0 bases and the J segment 10 bases; nucleotides outside the gene matches: 5. CDR3 sequence (DNA): TGCGCCAGCAGCTTGGCCAGGGGGCACGGAGCTTTCTTT. As protein: CASSLARGHGAFF. Looking up the rest from reference TRBV5-1 and TRBJ1-1 gives the full variable domain: KAGVTQTPRYLIKTRGQQVTLSCSPISGHRSVSWYQQTPGQGLQFLFEYFSETQRNKGNFPGRFSGRQFSNSRSEMNVSTLELGDSALYLCASSLARGHGAFFGQGTRLTVV.

The rearrangement links TRBV28 to TRBJ2-1; 9 bases line up with TRBD2. The CDR3 is 16 residues long. The germline V gene has CDR1 MDHEN and CDR2 SYDVKM. The ends lost 8 bases at V and 6 bases at J; junction bases unmatched: 14. CDR3 DNA: TGTGCCAGCGGTACTAGCGGGCTACTGGGACCCAATGAGCAGTTCTTC. Translation: CASGTSGLLGPNEQFF.